This TCR beta chain stems from a study of cytomegalovirus exposure and HLA in healthy donors. The germline V gene encodes CDR1 MGHRA and CDR2 YSYEKL. Trimming removed 0 bases from V and 2 bases from J; junction bases left unmatched: 8. The CDR3 is 17 residues long. Broader study findings: As immune exposure information, only CMV serostatus was available.

Comment on this clone: The antigen remains unidentified.

The study ran its PCR with 60 Vbeta and 13 Jbeta primers. TCRdb's copy holds only in-frame clones and misses some; the assay was immunoSEQ multiplex PCR. The table shows 150,000 to 200,000 clones, with around 80% occurring only once. The V gene is TRBV4-1, the J gene TRBJ2-7, with 9 positions matching TRBD1. The TCR comes from a man aged 18 to 29 in good health and CMV-seronegative. Sequenced sample: PBMCs. The DNA of the CDR3 is TGCGCCAGCAGCCAAGAGGGGACAGGGAAAGGAGCCTACGAGCAGTACTTC. Amino acids: CASSQEGTGKGAYEQYF.